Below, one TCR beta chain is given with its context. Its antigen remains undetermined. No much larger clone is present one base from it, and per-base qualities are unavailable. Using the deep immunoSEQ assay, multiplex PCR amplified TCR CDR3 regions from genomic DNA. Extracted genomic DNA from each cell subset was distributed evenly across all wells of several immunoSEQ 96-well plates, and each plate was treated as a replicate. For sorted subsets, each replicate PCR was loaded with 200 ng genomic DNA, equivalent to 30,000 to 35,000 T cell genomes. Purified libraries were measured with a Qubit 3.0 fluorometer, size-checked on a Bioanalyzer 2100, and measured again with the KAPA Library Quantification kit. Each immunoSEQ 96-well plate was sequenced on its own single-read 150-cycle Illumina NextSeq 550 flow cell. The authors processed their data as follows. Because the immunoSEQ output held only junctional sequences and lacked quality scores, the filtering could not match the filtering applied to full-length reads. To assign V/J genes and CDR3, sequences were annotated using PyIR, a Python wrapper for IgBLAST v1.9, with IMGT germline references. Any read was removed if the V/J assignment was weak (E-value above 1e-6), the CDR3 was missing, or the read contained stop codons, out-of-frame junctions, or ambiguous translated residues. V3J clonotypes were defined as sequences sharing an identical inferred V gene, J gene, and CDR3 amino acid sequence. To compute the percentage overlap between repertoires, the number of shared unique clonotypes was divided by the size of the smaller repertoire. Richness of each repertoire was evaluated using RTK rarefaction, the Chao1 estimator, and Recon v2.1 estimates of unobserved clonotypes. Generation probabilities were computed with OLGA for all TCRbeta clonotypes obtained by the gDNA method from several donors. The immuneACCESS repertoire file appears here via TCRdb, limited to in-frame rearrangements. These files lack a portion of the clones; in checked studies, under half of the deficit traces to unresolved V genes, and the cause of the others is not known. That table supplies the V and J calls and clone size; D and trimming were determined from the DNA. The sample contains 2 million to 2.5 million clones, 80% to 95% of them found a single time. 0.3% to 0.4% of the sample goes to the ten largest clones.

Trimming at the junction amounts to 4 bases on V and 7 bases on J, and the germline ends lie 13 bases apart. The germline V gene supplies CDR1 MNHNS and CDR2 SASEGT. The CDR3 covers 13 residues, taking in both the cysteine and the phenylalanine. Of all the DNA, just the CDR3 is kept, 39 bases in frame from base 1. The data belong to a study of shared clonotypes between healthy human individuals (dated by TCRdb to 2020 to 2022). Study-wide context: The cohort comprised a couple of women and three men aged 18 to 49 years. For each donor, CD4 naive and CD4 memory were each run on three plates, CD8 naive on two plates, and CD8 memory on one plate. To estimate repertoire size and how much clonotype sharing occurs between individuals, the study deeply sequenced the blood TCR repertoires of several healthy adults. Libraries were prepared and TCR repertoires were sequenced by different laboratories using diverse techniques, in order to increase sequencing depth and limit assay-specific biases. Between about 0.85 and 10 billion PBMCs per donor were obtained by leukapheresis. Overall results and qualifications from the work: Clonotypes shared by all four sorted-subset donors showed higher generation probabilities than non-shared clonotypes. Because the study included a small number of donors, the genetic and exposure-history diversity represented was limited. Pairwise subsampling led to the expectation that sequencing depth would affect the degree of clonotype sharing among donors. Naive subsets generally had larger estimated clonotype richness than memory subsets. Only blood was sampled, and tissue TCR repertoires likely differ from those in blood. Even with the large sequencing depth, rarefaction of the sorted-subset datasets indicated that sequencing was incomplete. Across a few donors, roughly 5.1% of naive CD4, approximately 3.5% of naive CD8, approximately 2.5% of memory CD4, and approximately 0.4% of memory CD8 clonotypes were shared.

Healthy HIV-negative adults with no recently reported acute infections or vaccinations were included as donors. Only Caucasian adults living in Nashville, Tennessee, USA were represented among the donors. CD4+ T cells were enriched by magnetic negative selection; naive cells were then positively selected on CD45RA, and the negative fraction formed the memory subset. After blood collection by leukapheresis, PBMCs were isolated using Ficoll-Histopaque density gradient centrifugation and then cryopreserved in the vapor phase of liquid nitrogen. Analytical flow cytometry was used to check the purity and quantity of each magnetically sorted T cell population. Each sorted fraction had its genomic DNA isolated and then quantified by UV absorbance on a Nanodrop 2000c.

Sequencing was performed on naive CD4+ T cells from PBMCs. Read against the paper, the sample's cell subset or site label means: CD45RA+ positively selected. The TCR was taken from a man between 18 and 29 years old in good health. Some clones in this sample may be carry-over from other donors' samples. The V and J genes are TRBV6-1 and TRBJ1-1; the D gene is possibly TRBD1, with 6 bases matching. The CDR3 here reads CASSGGGRGEAFF. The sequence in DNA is TGTGCCAGCAGTGGGGGGGGCAGGGGTGAAGCTTTCTTT.